This paragraph reports one T cell receptor beta chain. Its antigen is currently unknown. This sample is part of a study of tumor-infiltrating lymphocytes in primary liver carcinoma. Regarding the study as a whole: Blood had a significantly lower top-250-clone fraction than tumors did (p = 0.039).

TCR beta cDNA was prepared out of around 460 ng total RNA by means of a constant-region primer. Three-round nested multiplex PCR performed with slightly modified ARM-PCR produced the TCR beta libraries. Two initial PCR rounds of around 9 cycles each paired TRBV1-TRBV30 forward primers with a C-beta reverse primer. One entry per CDR3 protein results from TCRdb running MiXCR on the multiplex PCR reads. Of 30,000 to 35,000 distinct CDR3 sequences listed, less than 80% are singletons. From unsorted bulk tissue weighing about 20-31 mg, DNA and RNA were co-extracted. Germline V gene sequence: CDR1 SEHNR, CDR2 FQNEAQ (reference sequence). Trimming removed 5 bases from V and 7 bases from J, with 17 bases in between. There are 14 residues in the CDR3.

Specimen: liver tumor tissue from sampling region 5. Stated subset: tumor region T5, tumor centre. V is TRBV7-9 and J is TRBJ1-2; D is perhaps TRBD1 (5 bases). The source is a man in his forties with primary liver carcinoma and hepatitis B virus infection. CDR3 DNA: TGTGCCAGCAGCGTCCTCGGGGACGGTGTTGGCTACACCTTC. Its protein is CASSVLGDGVGYTF.